This record looks at one TCR beta chain sequence and its context. Since a much larger clone is just one base distant, this may be a read error. The record originates from a study of T-cell reconstitution after alpha-beta-depleted transplantation in children. Preparation of the TCRbeta library used unique molecular identifiers. Using its own MiXCR run on the PCR reads, TCRdb lists one record per CDR3 protein. This sample has 120,000 to 150,000 distinct CDR3 sequences, with 8.8% found just once. The CDR3 is 12 amino acids. The germline V and J ends were trimmed by 6 bases and 8 bases, with 16 bases remaining between them. Germline CDR1 reads DFQATT; CDR2 reads SNEGSKA (reference sequence).

This sequence originates from a female patient aged 2-9 years who had a stem cell transplant for congenital amegakaryocytic thrombocytopenia, so the T cells may come from the graft donor. Sequencing was performed on PBMCs, mostly from graft donor cells, taken 180 days after TCRalphabeta/CD19-depleted stem cell transplant. The chain couples TRBV20-1 to TRBJ1-2; a possible D gene is TRBD1 (6 bases). CDR3 residues: CSADSGGKGYTF. The CDR3 DNA follows: TGCAGTGCGGACAGTGGGGGAAAGGGCTACACCTTC.